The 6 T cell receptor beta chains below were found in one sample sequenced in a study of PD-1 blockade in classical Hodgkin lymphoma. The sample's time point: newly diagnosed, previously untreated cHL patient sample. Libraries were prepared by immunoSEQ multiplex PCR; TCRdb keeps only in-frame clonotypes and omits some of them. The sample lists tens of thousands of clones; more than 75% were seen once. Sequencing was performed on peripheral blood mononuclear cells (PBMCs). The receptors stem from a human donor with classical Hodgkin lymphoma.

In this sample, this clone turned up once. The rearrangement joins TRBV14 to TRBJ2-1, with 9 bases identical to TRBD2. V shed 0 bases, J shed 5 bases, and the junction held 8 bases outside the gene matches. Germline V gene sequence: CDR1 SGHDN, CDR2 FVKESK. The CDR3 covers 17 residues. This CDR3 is CASSQDKLAGYNNEQFF. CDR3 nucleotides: TGTGCCAGCAGCCAAGATAAGCTAGCGGGATATAACAATGAGCAGTTCTTC.

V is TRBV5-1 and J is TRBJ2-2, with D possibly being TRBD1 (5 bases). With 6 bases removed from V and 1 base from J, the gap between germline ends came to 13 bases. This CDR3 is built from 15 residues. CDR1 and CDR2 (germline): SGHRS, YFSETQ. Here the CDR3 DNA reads TGCGCCAGCACCTTCTTCAGGGAGAACACCGGGGAGCTGTTTTTT. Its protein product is CASTFFRENTGELFF.

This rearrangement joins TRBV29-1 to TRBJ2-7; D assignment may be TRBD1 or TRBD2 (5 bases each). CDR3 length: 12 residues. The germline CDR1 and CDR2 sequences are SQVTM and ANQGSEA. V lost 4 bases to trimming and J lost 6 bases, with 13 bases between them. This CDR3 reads CSVVLVGAEQYF. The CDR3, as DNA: TGCAGCGTTGTATTGGTCGGGGCCGAGCAGTACTTC.

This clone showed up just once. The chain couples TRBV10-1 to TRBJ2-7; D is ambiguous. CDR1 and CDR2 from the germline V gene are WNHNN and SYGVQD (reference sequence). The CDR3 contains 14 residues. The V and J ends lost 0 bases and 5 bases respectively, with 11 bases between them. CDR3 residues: CASSESSSSNEQYF. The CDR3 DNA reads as TGCGCCAGCAGTGAGTCGTCGTCCTCTAACGAGCAGTACTTC.

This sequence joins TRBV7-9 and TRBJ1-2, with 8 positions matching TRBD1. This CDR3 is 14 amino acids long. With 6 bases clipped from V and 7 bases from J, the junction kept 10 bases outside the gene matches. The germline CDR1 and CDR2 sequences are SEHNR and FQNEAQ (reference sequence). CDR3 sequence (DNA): TGTGCCAGCAGTTCAGGGGGCCCCGGCGGTGGCTACACCTTC. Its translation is CASSSGGPGGGYTF.

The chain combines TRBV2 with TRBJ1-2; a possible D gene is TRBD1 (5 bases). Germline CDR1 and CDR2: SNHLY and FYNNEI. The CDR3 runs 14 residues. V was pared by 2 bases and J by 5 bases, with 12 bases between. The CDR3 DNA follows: TGTGCCAGCAGTGAATCTGGGACGGCATATGGCTACACCTTC. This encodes CASSESGTAYGYTF.